The next 10 T cell receptor beta chains were all read from a single sample in a study of blood T cell repertoires in COVID-19. Measured with immunoSEQ multiplex PCR; TCRdb has only the in-frame clones, and not every one. The sample has under 100,000 clones, 87% seen once; the top ten hold around 15%. The sample taken for sequencing was peripheral blood. The origin of the receptors is a male donor with acute or convalescent COVID-19.

The V call is TRBV19, the J call TRBJ1-6, with TRBD1 matching over 8 bases. Germline lookup yields CDR1 LNHDA and CDR2 SQIVND (reference sequence). This CDR3 has 15 amino acids. V lost 4 bases, J lost 7 bases, and 6 bases stayed unmatched. CDR3: CASSNTGTGNSPLHF. The CDR3, as DNA: TGTGCCAGTAGTAACACCGGGACAGGAAATTCACCCCTCCACTTT. Full variable domain (remainder filled in from reference TRBV19 and TRBJ1-6): DGGITQSPKYLFRKEGQNVTLSCEQNLNHDAMYWYRQDPGQGLRLIYYSQIVNDFQKGDIAEGYSVSREKKESFPLTVTSAQKNPTAFYLCASSNTGTGNSPLHFGNGTRLTVT.

The chain combines TRBV2 with TRBJ2-2, with a weak D call TRBD2 (5 bases). CDR3 length equals 14 residues. CDR1 and CDR2 (germline): SNHLY, FYNNEI. V shed 5 bases and J shed 1 base, with 8 bases lying between them. The CDR3 sequence: CASSPLGNTGELFF. As DNA, the CDR3 is TGTGCCAGCAGTCCACTAGGGAACACCGGGGAGCTGTTTTTT.

The chain combines TRBV7-2 with TRBJ1-1, with D unclear. Trimming removed 0 bases from V and 1 base from J, with 9 bases in between. The CDR3 loop spans 15 amino acids. Germline V lookup: CDR1 SGHTA, CDR2 FQGNSA. As DNA, the CDR3 is TGTGCCAGCAGCTTAGCTTCAGCAGGGAACACTGAAGCTTTCTTT. Encoded protein: CASSLASAGNTEAFF.

This sequence joins TRBV2 and TRBJ1-6; D possibly corresponds to TRBD1 (6 bases). V lost 8 bases and J 5 bases, leaving 13 bases between the germline ends. Germline-derived CDR1 and CDR2 are SNHLY and FYNNEI. The CDR3 has 14 amino acids. CDR3 nucleotide sequence: TGTGCCAGCGAGGCGGGGGCGGATAATTCACCCCTCCACTTT. This translates into CASEAGADNSPLHF.

This chain joins TRBV6-1 and TRBJ1-5; TRBD1 agrees at 7 bases. Trimming took 1 base from V and 7 from J; bases not matched to a gene: 13. The CDR3 runs 17 residues. The germline gives CDR1 MNHNS, CDR2 SASEGT. The chain's CDR3 is CASSEGQGRYGGQPQHF. CDR3 DNA sequence: TGTGCCAGCAGTGAAGGACAGGGTAGGTATGGGGGCCAGCCCCAGCATTTT.

This clone was seen only a few times. The J gene is TRBJ1-5, the V gene TRBV11-3, with D possibly TRBD1 on 5 matching bases. There are 15 residues in the CDR3. Germline V lookup: CDR1 SGHNT, CDR2 YENEEA. The V and J ends lost 3 bases and 0 bases respectively, with 9 bases between them. The CDR3 loop is CASSFQGYSNQPQHF. The CDR3 DNA follows: TGTGCCAGCAGCTTTCAGGGTTATAGCAATCAGCCCCAGCATTTT. Full variable domain (outside the CDR3, taken from reference TRBV11-3 and TRBJ1-5): EAGVVQSPRYKIIEKKQPVAFWCNPISGHNTLYWYLQNLGQGPELLIRYENEEAVDDSQLPKDRFSAERLKGVDSTLKIQPAELGDSAVYLCASSFQGYSNQPQHFGDGTRLSIL.

The gene calls are TRBV12-3 or TRBV12-4 and TRBJ2-7, with 8 bases identical to TRBD2. CDR3 size: 11 residues. V lost 7 bases and J lost 5; bases outside the gene matches: 1. CDR3 loop: CASTGGDEQYF. In nucleotides, the CDR3 is TGTGCCAGCACCGGGGGGGACGAGCAGTACTTC.

The V gene is TRBV28, the J gene TRBJ1-1; TRBD1 might be the D (5 bases). There are 15 residues in the CDR3. From germline, CDR1 is MDHEN and CDR2 SYDVKM. Trimming removed 0 bases from V and 1 base from J, with 9 bases in between. CDR3 nucleotide sequence: TGTGCCAGCAGTTTATGGGGGGGGACGAACACTGAAGCTTTCTTT. The encoded protein is CASSLWGGTNTEAFF.

The rearrangement uses TRBV4-2 and TRBJ2-1, with a tentative D call TRBD2 (7 bases). The length of the CDR3 is 15 residues. Trimming took off 0 bases at V and 9 bases at J, with 15 bases between the two ends. Germline V gene sequence: CDR1 LGHNA, CDR2 YNFKEQ. As DNA, the CDR3 is TGTGCCAGCAGCCAAGAGAGGGGGGGGCCTAGTGAGCAGTTCTTC. It codes for CASSQERGGPSEQFF.

V gene TRBV10-3 combines with J gene TRBJ1-4; tentatively, D is TRBD1 (5 bases). The CDR3 is 13 residues long. CDR1 and CDR2 from the germline V gene are ENHRY and SYGVKD. Deletions cut 10 bases from V and 3 bases from J, with 12 bases between. The chain's CDR3 is CATRDSANEKLFF. DNA of the CDR3: TGTGCCACCCGGGACTCCGCTAATGAAAAACTGTTTTTT.